A selection of T cell receptor beta chains follows, all from one sample in a study of CD8 T cells in ankylosing spondylitis. One entry per CDR3 protein results from TCRdb running MiXCR on the 5' RACE reads. The sample has 200,000 or so distinct CDR3 sequences, 15% to 20% seen once. Sample: blood, either unsorted or a sorted T cell fraction (not recorded which). These receptors all come from a male donor under 30 with ankylosing spondylitis or in good health (not recorded which). Each CDR3 is given with its conserved first and last residue. Fields, in order: clone size, V gene, J gene, D gene, CDR3 protein, CDR3 DNA. A D gene is named only where the DNA matches it firmly. Only some rows state a clone size, as once, few, many or a class for expanded clones.

NA,TRBV7-9,TRBJ1-1,NA,CASSLDMDRKTEAFF,TGTGCCAGCAGCTTAGATATGGACAGAAAGACTGAAGCTTTCTTT
many,TRBV28,TRBJ2-7,NA,CASGLGYEQYF,TGTGCCAGCGGGTTGGGGTACGAGCAGTACTTC
many,TRBV12-3/TRBV12-4,TRBJ1-2,NA,CASTQRQLGYGYTF,TGTGCCAGCACCCAGCGGCAACTGGGCTATGGCTACACCTTC
many,TRBV30,TRBJ1-1,NA,CAWSVGSLQAFF,TGTGCCTGGAGTGTAGGTTCCCTGCAAGCTTTCTTT
NA,TRBV7-2,TRBJ2-7,NA,CASSSLRLAAYEQYF,TGTGCCAGCAGCTCTTTGCGGTTAGCGGCCTACGAGCAGTACTTC
few,TRBV15,TRBJ1-1,NA,CATSRDMMGPFVNTEAFF,TGTGCCACCAGCAGAGATATGATGGGGCCCTTCGTGAACACTGAAGCTTTCTTT
NA,TRBV12-5,TRBJ2-1,NA,CASGLSRGPYNEQFF,TGTGCTAGTGGTTTGTCCCGGGGTCCCTACAATGAGCAGTTCTTC
many,TRBV7-8,TRBJ2-3,NA,CASSLWFRGTLADTQYF,TGTGCCAGCAGCTTATGGTTTAGGGGGACTCTAGCAGATACGCAGTATTTT
many,TRBV6-5,TRBJ2-1,TRBD2,CASRSGLAGHNEQFF,TGTGCCAGCAGATCGGGACTAGCGGGGCACAATGAGCAGTTCTTC
many,TRBV6-5,TRBJ2-5,TRBD2,CASSYGRRGILAGDQETQYF,TGTGCCAGCAGTTACGGGCGGAGGGGGATACTAGCGGGGGACCAAGAGACCCAGTACTTC
many,TRBV20-1,TRBJ2-5,NA,CSATLGRPGETQYF,TGCAGTGCGACCCTCGGTAGGCCTGGAGAGACCCAGTACTTC
many,TRBV5-6,TRBJ1-1,TRBD1,CASNTGVSHTEAFF,TGTGCCAGCAACACAGGGGTGTCACACACTGAAGCTTTCTTT
many,TRBV7-9,TRBJ2-5,NA,CASSYATVKETQYF,TGTGCCAGCAGCTATGCGACAGTTAAAGAGACCCAGTACTTC
once,TRBV27,TRBJ1-1,NA,CASRTGGYTEAFF,TGTGCCAGCAGGACCGGGGGATACACTGAAGCTTTCTTT
many,TRBV10-3,TRBJ1-2,TRBD1,CAIRGTVDSNYGYTF,TGTGCCATCAGAGGGACAGTGGACTCTAACTATGGCTACACCTTC
NA,TRBV29-1,TRBJ2-4,TRBD2,CSVEEGGRNIQYF,TGCAGCGTTGAAGAGGGCGGGAGAAACATTCAGTACTTC
NA,TRBV5-4,TRBJ2-1,TRBD1,CASSLVEGAHEQFF,TGTGCCAGCAGCTTGGTTGAGGGGGCACATGAGCAGTTCTTC
many,TRBV2,TRBJ2-3,TRBD2,CASRAWTSGITDTQYF,TGTGCCAGCAGGGCATGGACTAGCGGGATCACAGATACGCAGTATTTT
many,TRBV3-1,TRBJ2-1,NA,CASSQGMGKGHNEQFF,TGTGCCAGCAGCCAAGGTATGGGGAAAGGTCACAATGAGCAGTTCTTC
many,TRBV5-1,TRBJ1-4,TRBD1,CASSMPGQGREKLFF,TGCGCCAGCAGCATGCCGGGACAGGGACGCGAAAAACTGTTTTTT
NA,TRBV11-2,TRBJ1-3,NA,CTSSPIRNSVNTIYF,TGTACCAGCAGCCCAATACGAAACTCTGTAAACACCATATATTTT
many,TRBV24-1,TRBJ2-1,NA,CATSGNRGGGGNNEQFF,TGTGCCACCAGTGGAAACCGGGGTGGAGGGGGCAACAATGAGCAGTTCTTC
many,TRBV4-1,TRBJ2-1,NA,CASSQVRSEQFF,TGCGCCAGCAGCCAAGTTAGGTCAGAGCAGTTCTTC
once,TRBV12-3/TRBV12-4,TRBJ2-4,NA,CASSLGSRLAKNIQYF,TGTGCCAGCAGTTTAGGGAGCCGGTTAGCCAAAAACATTCAGTACTTC
many,TRBV7-9,TRBJ2-3,TRBD2,CASSSPSGAPDTQYF,TGTGCCAGCAGCTCCCCGAGCGGGGCCCCAGATACGCAGTATTTT
many,TRBV20-1,TRBJ2-3,TRBD2,CSARDPWGRAADTQYF,TGCAGTGCTAGGGACCCGTGGGGGAGGGCGGCAGATACGCAGTATTTT
many,TRBV20-1,TRBJ2-4,TRBD1,CSAADRGRPKNIQYF,TGCAGTGCTGCGGACAGGGGAAGACCTAAAAACATTCAGTACTTC
many,TRBV6-2/TRBV6-3,TRBJ1-1,NA,CASSTYQIFTEAFF,TGTGCCAGCAGCACATACCAGATCTTCACTGAAGCTTTCTTT
many,TRBV20-1,TRBJ2-1,TRBD2,CSAQTTSGFYNEQFF,TGCAGTGCTCAAACGACTAGCGGGTTCTACAATGAGCAGTTCTTC
many,TRBV14,TRBJ2-2,NA,CASSQERALHGELFF,TGTGCCAGCAGCCAAGAACGCGCGCTTCACGGGGAGCTGTTTTTT
NA,TRBV18,TRBJ2-3,TRBD1,CASSTTGGPDTQYF,TGTGCCAGCTCAACTACAGGGGGCCCAGATACGCAGTATTTT
many,TRBV9,TRBJ2-1,TRBD1,CASSVEGQGAYNEQFF,TGTGCCAGCAGCGTAGAGGGACAGGGGGCCTACAATGAGCAGTTCTTC
many,TRBV6-1,TRBJ1-5,TRBD1,CASKERDRERNRQHF,TGTGCCAGCAAAGAACGGGACAGGGAGAGAAATCGCCAGCATTTT
few,TRBV18,TRBJ2-2,NA,CASSPPKVSNTGELFF,TGTGCCAGCTCACCACCGAAGGTCAGCAACACCGGGGAGCTGTTTTTT
NA,TRBV7-8,TRBJ1-1,NA,CASSLAGPQMNTEAFF,TGTGCCAGCAGCTTAGCGGGACCTCAGATGAACACTGAAGCTTTCTTT
many,TRBV20-1,TRBJ2-3,NA,CSASLVGDTQYF,TGCAGTGCTAGTCTGGTCGGCGATACGCAGTATTTT
many,TRBV7-2,TRBJ2-7,NA,CASSPQGGGYEQYF,TGTGCCAGCAGCCCTCAGGGGGGAGGCTACGAGCAGTACTTC
many,TRBV7-2,TRBJ1-2,NA,CASSRTPPRDYGYTF,TGTGCCAGCAGCCGTACCCCCCCAAGGGACTATGGCTACACCTTC
many,TRBV7-8,TRBJ1-1,TRBD1,CASSRGQGAPHTEAFF,TGTGCCAGCAGCCGAGGACAGGGGGCTCCACACACTGAAGCTTTCTTT
many,TRBV6-5,TRBJ2-5,NA,CASSQYFRDLQETQYF,TGTGCCAGCAGTCAGTACTTCCGGGACCTCCAAGAGACCCAGTACTTC
many,TRBV29-1,TRBJ2-7,NA,CSVLFGGRSAVTYEQYF,TGCAGCGTCCTTTTCGGGGGGCGCTCGGCCGTTACCTACGAGCAGTACTTC
many,TRBV7-2,TRBJ2-1,TRBD2,CASSLGRGFNEQFF,TGTGCCAGCAGCCTCGGGAGGGGGTTCAATGAGCAGTTCTTC
many,TRBV3-1,TRBJ2-5,NA,CASSRLMTSHPETQYF,TGTGCCAGCAGTCGACTTATGACTAGTCACCCAGAGACCCAGTACTTC
NA,TRBV6-2/TRBV6-3,TRBJ2-2,TRBD1,CASRTNRGVNPGELFF,TGTGCCAGCAGGACCAACAGGGGGGTCAACCCCGGGGAGCTGTTTTTT
many,TRBV27,TRBJ1-1,NA,CASSLGQGIPEAFF,TGTGCCAGCAGTTTAGGTCAGGGAATCCCTGAAGCTTTCTTT
NA,TRBV20-1,TRBJ1-4,NA,CSARRTSNEKLFF,TGCAGTGCTAGACGCACGAGTAATGAAAAACTGTTTTTT
many,TRBV11-2,TRBJ2-1,NA,CASSLIVGGHNEQFF,TGTGCCAGCAGCTTAATCGTGGGCGGCCACAATGAGCAGTTCTTC
many,TRBV20-1,TRBJ2-7,TRBD1,CSARTGGDEQYF,TGCAGTGCGAGGACAGGGGGCGACGAGCAGTACTTC
many,TRBV27,TRBJ1-2,NA,CASSLNPNYGYTF,TGTGCCAGCAGTTTAAATCCTAACTATGGCTACACCTTC
many,TRBV7-6,TRBJ2-1,NA,CASSLALASSYNEQFF,TGTGCCAGCAGCTTAGCACTAGCTAGCTCCTACAATGAGCAGTTCTTC